Sequencing of this TCR beta chain was carried out in a study of a mutant IDH1 vaccine in newly diagnosed glioma (dated by TCRdb to 2020 to 2022). Study-wide context: Patients received eight vaccinations in weeks 1, 3, 5, 7, 11, 15, 19 and 23, corresponding to visits V03 through V10. In the chemotherapy-containing groups, vaccination started alongside temozolomide cycles, whereas in patients who had radiotherapy alone it started 4-6 weeks after radiotherapy. Of the approximately 30 treated patients, approximately 62% were male and 37.5% were female, and the mean age was 40.4 years. Before enrollment, most patients had been given radiochemotherapy with temozolomide as standard therapy, while the rest had received either radiotherapy alone or temozolomide alone. Peripheral blood samples were drawn at six visits, namely V03 (baseline), V05, V07, V10, V12 and V13. For exploratory analyses, about two dozen treated patients had longitudinal TCRB deep sequencing done wherever samples were available. Broader findings and caveats from the paper: Availability determined which PBMC samples were chosen for TCRB deep sequencing. Immune responses induced by the vaccine were seen in 93.3% of patients across multiple MHC alleles. The authors noted that analyses of patient blood samples could not be reproduced because of sample limitations. Changes in the top peripheral T cell clonotypes picked up by TCRB sequencing did not appear to be linked to pseudoprogression.

The sample's time point label, in plain terms: week 11, during vaccination. A 20-mer mutant IDH1 peptide at 300 micrograms in Montanide made up each vaccine dose, which was injected subcutaneously together with topical imiquimod. All donors had newly diagnosed IDH1-mutant astrocytomas of WHO grade 3 or 4 that showed loss of nuclear ATRX. The samples were drawn from NOA16, a multicentre, single-arm, open-label phase I trial in Germany that tested a mutant IDH1 peptide vaccine in humans for the first time. Genomic DNA for TCRB sequencing was extracted from EDTA blood using the DNeasy Blood and Tissue Kit. Libraries were made using the immunoSEQ multiplex PCR assay. Following the manufacturer's protocol, the hsTCRB Kit was used to amplify rearranged TCR beta chain sequences. TCRB libraries were sequenced on an Illumina MiSeq. The authors' analysis ran thus. The proprietary platform of the kit vendor was used for demultiplexing, trimming and gene mapping. TCRdb limited this immuneACCESS table to in-frame rearrangements with V and J called. A share of clones is missing; checked studies link under half to unresolved V genes, and the rest is unexplained. That table supplies the V and J calls and clone size; D and trimming were determined from the DNA. The sample table records roughly 120,000 clones; 90% of these occur just once. Clones ranked in the top ten supply roughly 0.57% of the sample.

A remark on this clone: Its antigen is not yet known. Within one base of it there is no much larger clone, and no base qualities were kept.

After removal of 5 bases from V and 9 bases from J, the junction retains 6 bases not matched to a gene. CDR1 LNHDA and CDR2 SQIVND are derived from the germline V gene (reference sequence). The CDR3 starts with the cysteine, ends with the phenylalanine, and has 13 residues. Left in the record is the CDR3 DNA by itself, 39 bases read in frame from the first base. The TCR originated in a woman aged 45-60 years with glioma. The V gene is TRBV19 and the J gene is TRBJ2-1; the central 8 bases match TRBD1. The sample was PBMCs, taken from a glioma patient whose treatment included an IDH1 peptide vaccine. The CDR3 corresponds to CASSPDRAVEQFF. In nucleotides, the sequence is TGTGCCAGTAGTCCGGACAGGGCTGTTGAGCAGTTCTTC. When the CDR3 is completed using the reference TRBV19 and TRBJ2-1 genes on either side, the full variable domain is DGGITQSPKYLFRKEGQNVTLSCEQNLNHDAMYWYRQDPGQGLRLIYYSQIVNDFQKGDIAEGYSVSREKKESFPLTVTSAQKNPTAFYLCASSPDRAVEQFFGPGTRLTVL.